The 10 T cell receptor beta chains listed next were all sequenced from one sample in a study of PD-1 blockade in classical Hodgkin lymphoma. Clones were sequenced by immunoSEQ multiplex PCR, and TCRdb holds only the in-frame ones, with some missing. The table lists 25,000 to 30,000 clones, about 74% of them singletons. Every patient had relapsed following autologous stem cell transplantation, and cohorts differed in brentuximab vedotin exposure. Magnetic negative selection was used to purify CD4+ T cells from PBMCs that had been thawed. The material sequenced was CD4+ T cells from blood, taken at baseline. The origin of the receptors is a human donor with classical Hodgkin lymphoma.

The chain recombines TRBV6-5 with TRBJ2-5, with 7 bases identical to TRBD2. Germline CDR1 MNHEY, CDR2 SVGAGI. V shed 0 bases and J 4 bases; nucleotides not matched to a gene: 8. The CDR3 length is 16 residues. The CDR3 bases are TGTGCCAGCAGTTACTCGGTGGGGGGGGAGGGAGAGACCCAGTACTTC. Protein sequence: CASSYSVGGEGETQYF.

The chain has TRBV27 and TRBJ1-6; D may be TRBD1 (5 bases). The CDR3 has 15 amino acids. Trimming cost V 3 bases and J 10 bases, with 16 bases left between them. CDR1 is MNHEY, CDR2 SMNVEV, per germline (reference sequence). The CDR3 DNA reads TGTGCCAGCAGTTTTGGGGTGGGGGATGGGTCACCCCTCCACTTT. It yields the protein CASSFGVGDGSPLHF.

The chain joins TRBV5-8 to TRBJ2-5; the D call may be TRBD1 or TRBD2 (5 bases each). With 3 bases removed from V and 5 bases from J, the gap between germline ends came to 17 bases. Germline values: CDR1 SGHTS, CDR2 YDEGEE. This CDR3 comprises 15 residues. In nucleotides, the CDR3 is TGTGCCAGCAGCTCGCCGGGACGTCCTGGGGAGACCCAGTACTTC. It encodes CASSSPGRPGETQYF.

This chain uses TRBV12-5 with TRBJ2-1, with 10 bases fitting TRBD2. The germline V gene encodes CDR1 LGHNT and CDR2 FRNRAP. Germline trimming cut 0 bases from V and 0 bases from J; bases unmatched to any gene: 14. The CDR3 is made up of 21 amino acids. CDR3: CASGLVTSGVISDGSYNEQFF. The CDR3 region has the DNA TGTGCTAGTGGTTTGGTCACTAGCGGGGTAATCTCGGACGGCTCCTACAATGAGCAGTTCTTC.

The chain links TRBV2 to TRBJ2-2, with 16 bases aligning to TRBD2. CDR1 is SNHLY and CDR2 is FYNNEI in the germline V gene. The CDR3 covers 17 residues. V shed 10 bases, J shed 4 bases, and the junction held 9 bases outside the gene matches. The CDR3 sequence: CAKSPGTSGGVTGELFF. In DNA form, the CDR3 reads TGTGCCAAGTCACCCGGGACTAGCGGGGGGGTCACCGGGGAGCTGTTTTTT.

The DNA for the CDR3 is TGTGCCAGCAGCTTAGGGGGACAGGCGTCTTGGGAGCAGTACTTC. The encoded protein is CASSLGGQASWEQYF. The chain uses TRBV7-9 and TRBJ2-7; 8 positions agree with TRBD1. CDR1 and CDR2 from the germline V gene are SEHNR and FQNEAQ (reference sequence). The ends lost 1 base at V and 7 bases at J; junction bases unmatched: 9. The CDR3 runs to 15 residues.

The V gene is TRBV19, the J gene TRBJ2-2; maybe TRBD1 (6 bases). V lost 6 bases, J lost 8 bases, and 22 bases lay in between. The CDR3 totals 16 residues. CDR1 and CDR2 (germline): LNHDA, SQIVND (reference sequence). The chain's CDR3 is CASRPTGRAMRGELFF. DNA for the CDR3: TGTGCCAGTAGGCCTACAGGGCGGGCGATGAGAGGGGAGCTGTTTTTT. The whole variable domain, filled in from reference TRBV19 and TRBJ2-2, reads DGGITQSPKYLFRKEGQNVTLSCEQNLNHDAMYWYRQDPGQGLRLIYYSQIVNDFQKGDIAEGYSVSREKKESFPLTVTSAQKNPTAFYLCASRPTGRAMRGELFFGEGSRLTVL.

The chain recombines TRBV2 with TRBJ2-7; TRBD1 agrees at 12 bases. The germline V gene has CDR1 SNHLY and CDR2 FYNNEI. The trim removed 4 bases at V and 10 bases at J, leaving 11 bases unmatched. CDR3 length equals 15 residues. The CDR3 coding sequence is TGTGCCAGCAGTGTATTGGGTGGGACAGGGGGCATCCAGTACTTC. This gives the protein CASSVLGGTGGIQYF.

This clone was detected only once. J is TRBJ2-5 and V is TRBV18; no reliable D call. CDR3 size: 11 residues. V shed 1 base and J shed 5 bases, with 2 bases lying between them. Germline assignment: CDR1 KGHSH and CDR2 LQKENI. The CDR3 spells CASSPQETQYF. In DNA form, the CDR3 reads TGTGCCAGCTCACCACAGGAGACCCAGTACTTC.

The chain is built from TRBV6-1 and TRBJ1-2, with 9 bases that match TRBD1. Germline-derived CDR1 and CDR2 are MNHNS and SASEGT. J was trimmed by 1 base and V by 6 bases; bases with no gene match: 6. The CDR3 contains 15 residues. This CDR3 reads CASRDRQGDNYGYTF. The DNA for the CDR3 is TGTGCCAGCAGGGACCGACAGGGGGATAACTATGGCTACACCTTC.